These T cell receptor beta chains were read from a single sample in a study of early stage breast cancer tumors. Produced via immunoSEQ multiplex PCR; TCRdb's table is partial and in-frame only. The table lists tens of thousands of clones, 55% to 75% of them singletons. The sequenced sample consisted of blood. The source is a person in their fifties with breast cancer. Both conserved end residues are part of each CDR3. Each record gives: J gene, D gene, V gene, CDR3 length, clone size, CDR3 DNA, CDR3 protein. D genes are given only for firm matches. Where a row states a size, it is once, few, many or the class of an expanded clone; other rows omit it.

TRBJ2-1	.	TRBV20-1	11	.	TGCAGTGCCTCATCGCTGGGGGGGCCGTTCTTC	CSASSLGGPFF
TRBJ2-7	TRBD2	TRBV19	15	.	TGTGCCAGTACCCCGACTGCTAGCGGTCCCTACGAGCAGTACTTC	CASTPTASGPYEQYF
TRBJ2-7	TRBD1	TRBV5-8	17	.	TGTGCCAGCAGCTGGAAGTCCGGGACAGGGGACTCCTACGAGCAGTACTTC	CASSWKSGTGDSYEQYF
TRBJ2-1	.	TRBV5-8	15	.	TGTGCCAGCAGCCGGGGGGACGCACAGGGGGATGAGCAGTTCTTC	CASSRGDAQGDEQFF
TRBJ2-1	.	TRBV27	12	few	TGTGCCAGCAGTTTATTAGGGGATGAGCAGTTCTTC	CASSLLGDEQFF
TRBJ2-3	TRBD2	TRBV5-4	17	few	TGTGCCAGCAGCTTGGCTTTTTCTAGCGGGAGGGTGAATACGCAGTATTTT	CASSLAFSSGRVNTQYF
TRBJ2-7	.	TRBV19	16	.	TGTGCCAGTAGCCCCCTCGGGGGACGGACAGCCTACGAGCAGTACTTC	CASSPLGGRTAYEQYF
TRBJ1-1	.	TRBV30	11	few	TGTGCCTGGAGTGAACAGGATGAAGCTTTCTTT	CAWSEQDEAFF
TRBJ2-7	TRBD2	TRBV18	14	.	TGTGCCAGCTCACCTGGAAGCGGGAGATCCGAGCAGTACTTC	CASSPGSGRSEQYF
TRBJ2-3	.	TRBV11-2	12	.	TGTGCCAGCAGCTACGTGGACATGAGGCAGTATTTT	CASSYVDMRQYF
TRBJ1-6	.	TRBV18	16	few	TGTGCCAGCTCACCACAACAGGGAGGGAATGATTCACCCCTCCACTTT	CASSPQQGGNDSPLHF
TRBJ2-7	TRBD2	TRBV5-4	16	few	TGTGCCGTCACTGACTCCGGACTAGCGGGAACCGGCGAGCAGTACTTC	CAVTDSGLAGTGEQYF
TRBJ2-3	.	TRBV27	22	few	TGTGCCAGCAGTTTCACGGGTTCGGGGCAGGCCCCCTTACTGACCTTCGCAGATACGCAGTATTTT	CASSFTGSGQAPLLTFADTQYF
TRBJ2-7	.	TRBV11-2	14	.	TGTGCCAGCAGCCCTAGGGCAACCTTGTACGAGCAGTACTTC	CASSPRATLYEQYF
TRBJ2-1	TRBD2	TRBV11-3	17	.	TGTGCCAGCAGCTTAACCGTAGCGGGAGGTGGCTACAATGAGCAGTTCTTC	CASSLTVAGGGYNEQFF
TRBJ2-7	.	TRBV7-8	17	.	TGTGCCAGCAGCTTTCAGCTGGGGGGCGAGGGTAACTACGAGCAGTACTTC	CASSFQLGGEGNYEQYF
TRBJ2-1	TRBD1	TRBV9	17	.	TGTGCCAGCAGCCCGCGGACAGGAGGAGGCTCCTACAATGAGCAGTTCTTC	CASSPRTGGGSYNEQFF
TRBJ1-4	.	TRBV19	12	.	TGTGCCAGTAGTATACGCGGTGAAAAACTGTTTTTT	CASSIRGEKLFF
TRBJ2-7	TRBD2	TRBV27	15	.	TGTGCCACCAGGGGGCTAGCGGGAGGTTCCTACGAGCAGTACTTC	CATRGLAGGSYEQYF
TRBJ2-1	.	TRBV27	13	.	TGTGCCAGCAGTTTCTACTCCTACAATGAGCAGTTCTTC	CASSFYSYNEQFF